The rows below give T cell receptor beta chains drawn from one sample of a study of T cells in tumors after PD-1 blockade. TCRdb's copy holds only in-frame clones and misses some; the assay was immunoSEQ multiplex PCR. The sample includes around 25,000 clones, around four fifths of them seen just once. The specimen was PBMCs, collected after anti-PD-1 treatment. The receptors derive from a human donor with basal cell carcinoma. CDR3s include the opening cysteine and the closing phenylalanine or tryptophan. The D gene is left open where the match is weak. Clone size, where shown, is once, few, many, or a class for clones that have expanded.

v_call,clone_size,d_call,j_call,cdr3_nt,cdr3_aa
TRBV5-4,once,TRBD1,TRBJ2-7,TGTGCCAGCAGCGCTAGGGGTACAGGGGGATTCTACGAGCAGTACTTC,CASSARGTGGFYEQYF
TRBV9,.,TRBD1,TRBJ1-2,TGTGCCAGCACCCCCGGACAGGGTGAGGTCTATGGCTACACCTTC,CASTPGQGEVYGYTF
TRBV19,.,TRBD1,TRBJ1-1,TGTGCCAGTAGTAATCGACAGGGGGCAATGAACACTGAAGCTTTCTTT,CASSNRQGAMNTEAFF
TRBV5-1,few,.,TRBJ2-1,TGCGCCAGCAGCGACCTGACAGGTAATGAGCAGTTCTTC,CASSDLTGNEQFF
TRBV5-1,.,.,TRBJ1-5,TGCGCCAGCAGCTTGGGGGCGGGATCTCAGCCCCAGCATTTT,CASSLGAGSQPQHF
TRBV3-1/TRBV3-2,.,.,TRBJ2-4,TGTGCCAGCAGCCAAGGGTTTTCGGTGGCCAAAAACATTCAGTACTTC,CASSQGFSVAKNIQYF
TRBV20-1,.,TRBD1,TRBJ1-1,TGCAGTGCCCGACAGGGGGCCAAAGCTTTCTTT,CSARQGAKAFF
TRBV12-3/TRBV12-4,.,.,TRBJ1-6,TGTGCCAGCAGTTTAGGGACGTCACCCCTCCACTTT,CASSLGTSPLHF
TRBV19,once,TRBD1,TRBJ1-4,TGTGCCAGTAGTATAGCTGGGACAGCAACTAATGAAAAACTGTTTTTT,CASSIAGTATNEKLFF
TRBV6-5,.,.,TRBJ2-5,TGTGCCAGCAGTTACGAGGGGGAGACCCAGTACTTC,CASSYEGETQYF
TRBV7-2,.,TRBD2,TRBJ2-1,TGTGCCAGCAGACCTGGGGTTGCGGGGGGGCGTGAGCAGTTCTTC,CASRPGVAGGREQFF
TRBV18,.,.,TRBJ1-1,TGTGCCAGTGGAGCGGGGGTTAACACTGAAGCTTTCTTT,CASGAGVNTEAFF
TRBV6-2/TRBV6-3,.,TRBD2,TRBJ2-2,TGTGCCAGCAGGCCTAGCGGGGGGAACACCGGGAAGCTGTTTTTT,CASRPSGGNTGKLFF
TRBV6-1,.,.,TRBJ1-5,TGTGCCAGCAGTGAAGCGGGGGTGCAGCCCCAGCATTTT,CASSEAGVQPQHF
TRBV27,.,.,TRBJ2-7,TGTGCCAGCCGAACCAGTAACGAGCAGTACTTC,CASRTSNEQYF
TRBV5-1,once,.,TRBJ2-2,TGCGCCAGCAGAAGTATTCGGGGAGGGGGCATGTCCGGGGAGCTGTTTTTT,CASRSIRGGGMSGELFF
TRBV10-1,.,TRBD1,TRBJ1-2,TGCGCCAGCAAGGCAGGGGGCGATGGCTACACCTTC,CASKAGGDGYTF
TRBV11-2,once,TRBD2,TRBJ2-3,TGTGCCAGCAGCTCTGTTCGGGCTAGCGGGGGGAGCACAGATACGCAGTATTTT,CASSSVRASGGSTDTQYF
TRBV7-9,few,TRBD1,TRBJ1-6,TGTGCCAGCAGCACCCGCCCGGGACAGGCTAATTCACCCCTCCACTTT,CASSTRPGQANSPLHF
TRBV2,.,TRBD2,TRBJ2-3,TGTGCCAGCAGTGCGGGACTAGCGGGGCGCACAGATACGCAGTATTTT,CASSAGLAGRTDTQYF
TRBV12-1,once,.,TRBJ2-7,TGTGCCAGCAGCGTCCGACATTCGGACTACGAGCAGTACTTC,CASSVRHSDYEQYF
TRBV11-2,.,.,TRBJ2-5,TGTGCCAGCAGCTTAGGATGGAAAGCGGGCCACGTTCCAGGGACCCAGTACTTC,CASSLGWKAGHVPGTQYF
TRBV3-1/TRBV3-2,.,.,TRBJ2-2,TGTGCCAGCAGCCAAGAACGGTACACCGGGGAGCTGTTTTTT,CASSQERYTGELFF
TRBV6-1,.,TRBD1,TRBJ1-6,TGTGCCAGCAGTGAACACAGGGGTTCAGCCCTCCACTTT,CASSEHRGSALHF
TRBV6-5,.,TRBD1,TRBJ1-3,TGTGCCAGCAGCCTCCGGGACAGCTCTGGAAACACCATATATTTT,CASSLRDSSGNTIYF
TRBV4-1,.,.,TRBJ2-1,TGCGCCAGCAGCCCGGGGGACGGGGGAAAGGATGAGCAGTTCTTC,CASSPGDGGKDEQFF
TRBV7-6,.,.,TRBJ1-6,TGTGCCAGCAGCTCTTTATTAACCACGGAGTATTCACCCCTCCACTTT,CASSSLLTTEYSPLHF
TRBV27,few,.,TRBJ1-2,TGTGCCAGCAGCTCGAGAGAACGAAAGGGGAACCCCCTCTATGGCTACACCTTC,CASSSRERKGNPLYGYTF
TRBV2,.,.,TRBJ1-5,TGTGCCAGCAGGGGGACACCTGAAAATCAGCCCCAGCATTTT,CASRGTPENQPQHF
TRBV27,.,.,TRBJ1-6,TGTGCCAGCAGCGTAGGGAACAGGGCTAATTCACCCCTCCACTTT,CASSVGNRANSPLHF
TRBV25-1,.,.,TRBJ1-1,TGTGCCAGCAGTAACGAACGGAACACTGAAGCTTTCTTT,CASSNERNTEAFF
TRBV12-3/TRBV12-4,.,.,TRBJ1-1,TGTGCCAGCAGTTCGAACAGGGTCACTGAAGCTTTCTTT,CASSSNRVTEAFF
TRBV18,.,.,TRBJ1-1,TGTGCCAGCTCACCACAGGCGACAGTGAACACTGAAGCTTTCTTT,CASSPQATVNTEAFF
TRBV29-1,.,.,TRBJ2-4,TGCAGCGTTGGCCAGGGCGGAAACATTCAGTACTTC,CSVGQGGNIQYF
TRBV27,few,.,TRBJ2-5,TGTGCCAGCAGTCCGTCCCGTGTGGCTACGGGCGAGACCCAGTACTTC,CASSPSRVATGETQYF
TRBV3-1/TRBV3-2,.,.,TRBJ1-6,TGTGCCAGCAGCCCGGACAGACTAGAATCACCCCTCCACTTT,CASSPDRLESPLHF
TRBV14,.,.,TRBJ1-2,TGTGCCAGCAGCCAATTGGACAGAGGCTATGGCTACACCTTC,CASSQLDRGYGYTF
TRBV10-3,.,.,TRBJ1-2,TGTGCCATCAGTGAGGGGGGGTACTATGGCTACACCTTC,CAISEGGYYGYTF
TRBV29-1,.,TRBD1,TRBJ1-1,TGCAGCGTTGAAGGACAGGGGCGACGGACTGAAGCTTTCTTT,CSVEGQGRRTEAFF
TRBV14,once,.,TRBJ2-5,TGTGCCAGCAGCCCACTAGCAGGGACAGAAGAGACCCAGTACTTC,CASSPLAGTEETQYF